This T cell receptor (beta chain) was documented in a study of control samples from healthy donors and cancer patients. From germline, CDR1 is SGHKS and CDR2 YYEKEE (reference sequence). Trimming at V came to 1 base and at J to 5 bases, leaving 2 bases not matched to a gene. The CDR3 runs to 15 residues. Data came from immunoSEQ multiplex PCR; TCRdb stores just in-frame clones and leaves some out. The repertoire holds more than 95,000 clones, with around nine tenths as singletons. The sequenced sample consisted of blood. The source of this sequence is a woman in her 70s in good health. The V call is TRBV5-5, the J call TRBJ2-3, with 12 bases that match TRBD2. The chain's CDR3 is CASSLTSGGQDTQYF. CDR3 bases: TGTGCCAGCAGCTTGACTAGCGGGGGGCAAGATACGCAGTATTTT.